This TCR beta chain appears in the sequencing data of a study of monozygotic twins with inflammatory bowel disease. Overall study findings and caveats: No single strong signal or clonotype associated with IBD was supported. Different T cell subtypes could not be distinguished.

As to this clonotype: The antigen remains undetermined.

The CDR3 sequence is 13 residues long. Germline lookup yields CDR1 KGHDR and CDR2 SFDVKD. Eight separate reactions per sample served to make cDNA. Amplification of TCRalpha and TCRbeta cDNA involved two nested PCRs that ran for about 15 and 9 cycles. TCRdb re-called the 5' RACE reads; every CDR3 protein appears as one record, without DNA. The sample data list approximately 140,000 distinct CDR3 sequences. Sequenced material: blood. The chain combines TRBV24-1 with TRBJ2-3. The TCR comes from a human donor with ulcerative colitis or Crohn's disease, or a healthy co-twin of an affected twin (not recorded which). The CDR3 is CATGMEVTDTQYF.